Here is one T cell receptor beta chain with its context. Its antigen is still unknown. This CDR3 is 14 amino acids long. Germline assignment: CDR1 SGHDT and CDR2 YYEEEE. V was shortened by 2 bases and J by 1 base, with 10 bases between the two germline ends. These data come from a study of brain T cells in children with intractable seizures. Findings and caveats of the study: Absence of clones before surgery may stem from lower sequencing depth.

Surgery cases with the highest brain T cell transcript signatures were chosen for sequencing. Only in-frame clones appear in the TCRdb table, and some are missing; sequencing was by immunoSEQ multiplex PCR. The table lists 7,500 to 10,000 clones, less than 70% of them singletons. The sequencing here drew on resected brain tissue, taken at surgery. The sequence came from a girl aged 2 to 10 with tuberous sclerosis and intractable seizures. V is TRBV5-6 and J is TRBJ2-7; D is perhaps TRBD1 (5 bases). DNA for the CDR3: TGTGCCAGCAGCTTTAGTGACAGTTCCTACGAGCAGTACTTC. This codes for CASSFSDSSYEQYF.